Shown below are 18 T cell receptor beta chains from a single sample sequenced in a study of T-cell memory formation after mild COVID-19. In TCRdb, the 5' RACE reads were re-called with MiXCR into one record per CDR3 protein. The sample lists 350,000 or so distinct CDR3 sequences; about 21% were seen once. The sample comprised PBMCs or a T cell subset sorted from them (not recorded which). The source is an adult woman who had mild COVID-19 (a few samples of this study predate the infection). Cell type and time point are not known.

The chain carries TRBV7-6 and TRBJ1-5, with D possibly matching TRBD1 (6 bases). Germline CDR1 is SGHVS and CDR2 is FNYEAQ. The CDR3 extends over 16 amino acids. The V and J ends lost 1 base and 6 bases respectively, with 16 bases between them. As DNA, the CDR3 is TGTGCCAGCAGCTTAGGCCAGACAGGAAGGGGTCAGCCCCAGCATTTT. It translates to CASSLGQTGRGQPQHF.

This clonotype was seen a handful of times. The V and J genes are TRBV25-1 and TRBJ1-1; a possible D gene is TRBD1 (6 bases). V was cut by 1 base and J by 3 bases, with 18 bases left in between. Looked up from germline, CDR1 is MGHDK and CDR2 is SYGVNS. The CDR3 spans 17 residues. CDR3 DNA: TGTGCCAGCAGTGAATCTCTGGGGGGCGCATCGGACACTGAAGCTTTCTTT. Protein sequence: CASSESLGGASDTEAFF.

This clonotype has a handful of counts. The chain recombines TRBV19 with TRBJ1-5, with a possible D match to TRBD1 (5 bases). CDR1 is LNHDA and CDR2 is SQIVND in the germline V gene (reference sequence). The CDR3 loop spans 13 amino acids. Trimming stripped 5 bases from V and 10 bases from J, with 15 bases between. The CDR3 nucleotides are TGTGCCAGTAGTTTCCGGGGGAACATCCCCCAGCATTTT. This sequence encodes CASSFRGNIPQHF. Using reference TRBV19 and TRBJ1-5 for the parts outside the CDR3, the full variable domain is DGGITQSPKYLFRKEGQNVTLSCEQNLNHDAMYWYRQDPGQGLRLIYYSQIVNDFQKGDIAEGYSVSREKKESFPLTVTSAQKNPTAFYLCASSFRGNIPQHFGDGTRLSIL.

This sequence joins TRBV5-1 and TRBJ2-1; the match to TRBD1 covers 9 bases. From germline, CDR1 is SGHRS and CDR2 YFSETQ. This CDR3 contains 19 residues. The J segment lost 0 bases and the V segment lost 2 bases, leaving 12 bases of the junction unmatched. The CDR3 region is CASSFGTGPILSSYNEQFF. The CDR3 region has the DNA TGCGCCAGCAGCTTTGGGACAGGGCCTATTTTGAGCTCCTACAATGAGCAGTTCTTC.

The chain has TRBV6-6 and TRBJ2-1; possibly TRBD2 for D (5 bases). The germline V gene encodes CDR1 MNHNY and CDR2 SVGAGI (reference sequence). The V end was cut by 4 bases, the J end by 13 bases, with 17 bases between. CDR3 length equals 13 residues. In nucleotides, the CDR3 is TGTGCCAGCAGTTCTTCCTCGGCGGGTCCCCAGTTCTTC. Encoded protein: CASSSSSAGPQFF.

This clonotype was detected a few times. The genes are TRBV29-1 and TRBJ2-5; D not certain. Trimming removed 0 bases from V and 3 bases from J, with 14 bases in between. The CDR3 extends over 15 amino acids. CDR1 and CDR2 (germline): SQVTM, ANQGSEA. CDR3 protein: CSVEDLGFRKETQYF. CDR3 sequence (DNA): TGCAGCGTTGAAGATCTCGGGTTTCGAAAAGAGACCCAGTACTTC.

The gene calls are TRBV9 and TRBJ1-2; no reliable D call. The CDR3 has 15 residues. The V end was cut by 0 bases, the J end by 4 bases, with 13 bases between. Germline CDR1 is SGDLS and CDR2 is YYNGEE. The CDR3 region is CASSVGRSLGYGYTF. The DNA of the CDR3 is TGTGCCAGCAGCGTAGGTAGAAGCCTTGGCTATGGCTACACCTTC.

The rearrangement joins TRBV6-2 or TRBV6-3 to TRBJ2-7; a weak D match, TRBD2 (5 bases). Germline CDR1 and CDR2: MNHEY and SVGEGT. The CDR3 has 14 residues. V lost 2 bases and J lost 5, with 13 bases in between. The CDR3 DNA sequence: TGTGCCAGCAGTTACGGGTTAGCGCGGGACGAGCAGTACTTC. It translates to CASSYGLARDEQYF.

The chain combines TRBV4-3 with TRBJ2-7, with 13 bases aligning to TRBD2. CDR1 is LGHNA, CDR2 YSLEER, per germline. This CDR3 is built from 16 residues. V lost 0 bases to trimming and J lost 5 bases; unmatched junction nucleotides: 4. In nucleotides, the CDR3 is TGCGCCAGCAGCCAAGAAGGACTAGCGGGAGACCACGAGCAGTACTTC. Encoded protein: CASSQEGLAGDHEQYF.

This clonotype was detected ten times or more. This sequence joins TRBV25-1 and TRBJ2-3; no definite D call. The CDR3 is 14 residues long. Germline V lookup: CDR1 MGHDK, CDR2 SYGVNS. V dropped 1 base and J dropped 1 base, with 6 bases sitting between them. CDR3 region: CASSESRGTDTQYF. CDR3 in DNA: TGTGCCAGCAGTGAATCTAGGGGCACAGATACGCAGTATTTT.

This clonotype appeared a few times. The DNA of the CDR3 is TGCGCCAGCAGCCAAGTCGACAGGGGGGCTGGCTACACCTTC. It encodes CASSQVDRGAGYTF. The chain combines TRBV4-1 with TRBJ1-2; 9 nucleotides line up with TRBD1. The CDR3 loop spans 14 amino acids. The germline V gene encodes CDR1 MGHRA and CDR2 YSYEKL. V trimming: 1 base; J trimming: 7 bases; junction bases outside the gene matches: 4.

This clonotype was counted only a few times. The chain uses TRBV9 and TRBJ1-1, with a weak D call TRBD1 (5 bases). The CDR3 extends over 14 amino acids. With 3 bases removed from V and 3 bases from J, the gap between germline ends came to 12 bases. The germline V gene encodes CDR1 SGDLS and CDR2 YYNGEE. The CDR3 region is CASSASRGDTEAFF. CDR3 DNA: TGTGCCAGCAGCGCGAGCCGAGGGGACACTGAAGCTTTCTTT.

A remark on this clonotype: Mismatch with germline at one junction end may stem from a read error. The rearrangement joins TRBV6-2 or TRBV6-3 to TRBJ1-2; D is perhaps TRBD1 (5 bases). CDR3 length: 15 amino acids. The germline CDR1 and CDR2 sequences are MNHEY and SVGEGT. The CDR3 spells CASSYSLPGNYGYTF. As DNA, the CDR3 is TGTGCCAGCAGCTACTCGCTCCCAGGGAACTATGGCTACACCTTC.

This clonotype has a handful of counts. The chain carries TRBV12-5 and TRBJ1-5; D might be TRBD1 (5 bases). V lost 2 bases and J lost 4, with 9 bases in between. This CDR3 is built from 14 residues. The germline CDR1 and CDR2 sequences are LGHNT and FRNRAP. CDR3 DNA: TGTGCTAGTGGTTTGTTGGACACTAATCAGCCCCAGCATTTT. Encoded protein: CASGLLDTNQPQHF.

At least ten counts were recorded for this clonotype. The chain carries TRBV5-1 and TRBJ2-3; D is unclear. In germline, CDR1 is SGHRS, CDR2 YFSETQ. V shed 3 bases and J shed 5 bases, with 10 bases lying between them. The CDR3 covers 13 residues. CDR3 sequence (DNA): TGCGCCAGCAGCTCCTGGATGGGAGATACGCAGTATTTT. Encoded protein: CASSSWMGDTQYF.

This rearrangement joins TRBV5-6 to TRBJ1-5; D unresolved. This CDR3 contains 16 residues. Trimming took off 3 bases at V and 5 bases at J, with 18 bases between the two ends. Germline loops: CDR1 SGHDT, CDR2 YYEEEE. CDR3: CASSYRGSAPHQPQHF. CDR3 coding DNA: TGTGCCAGCAGCTACCGCGGGTCGGCCCCACATCAGCCCCAGCATTTT.

The CDR3 loop reads CASSPEGLDEKLFF. In DNA form, the CDR3 reads TGTGCCAGCTCACCTGAGGGTCTGGATGAAAAACTGTTTTTT. The J gene is TRBJ1-4, the V gene TRBV18; D unclear. In germline, CDR1 is KGHSH, CDR2 LQKENI. The CDR3 is made up of 14 amino acids. Trimming stripped 3 bases from V and 6 bases from J, with 11 bases between.

The chain has TRBV5-5 and TRBJ1-4; 10 positions match TRBD1. In germline, CDR1 is SGHKS, CDR2 YYEKEE (reference sequence). J lost 8 bases, V lost 0 bases, and 7 bases had no gene match. This CDR3 is built from 16 residues. CDR3 amino acids: CASSLDPGQGYEKLFF. DNA of the CDR3: TGTGCCAGCAGCTTGGACCCGGGACAGGGGTACGAAAAACTGTTTTTT.